These 6 T cell receptor beta chains came from one sample sequenced in a study of blood T cell repertoires in COVID-19. Generated by immunoSEQ multiplex PCR, the TCRdb table keeps only in-frame clones and is missing some. The data show some 240,000 clones, 85% to 90% seen once. Sequencing was performed on peripheral blood. These receptors came from a woman aged 40 to 55 who had recovered from COVID-19.

The V call is TRBV19, the J call TRBJ1-1, with D possibly TRBD1 on 5 matching bases. This CDR3 comprises 16 residues. Trimming removed 6 bases from V and 5 bases from J, with 22 bases in between. Germline lookup yields CDR1 LNHDA and CDR2 SQIVND (reference sequence). The CDR3 sequence is CASRGGGAPRSTEAFF. The CDR3 region has the DNA TGTGCCAGTAGGGGAGGAGGGGCCCCCCGATCGACTGAAGCTTTCTTT.

The CDR3 region is CASTIPPSQETQYF. The CDR3 DNA reads TGTGCCAGCACCATCCCCCCTAGCCAAGAGACCCAGTACTTC. V and J are TRBV27 and TRBJ2-5, with D hard to call. The CDR3 consists of 14 residues. Germline CDR1 is MNHEY and CDR2 is SMNVEV (reference sequence). The V end was cut by 7 bases, the J end by 1 base, with 13 bases between.

This clone was counted at least ten times. V and J are TRBV2 and TRBJ1-1; TRBD1 aligns across 8 bases. V lost 6 bases and J lost 3; bases outside the gene matches: 9. The germline V gene encodes CDR1 SNHLY and CDR2 FYNNEI. The CDR3 totals 15 residues. Written as DNA, the CDR3 is TGTGCCAGCAGGAGGACAGGGCGAGCTGACACTGAAGCTTTCTTT. Amino acid sequence: CASRRTGRADTEAFF.

The rearrangement uses TRBV6-2 or TRBV6-3 and TRBJ2-1, with 7 positions matching TRBD1. V was pared by 5 bases and J by 7 bases, with 5 bases of the junction left unmatched. This CDR3 is 13 amino acids long. Germline values: CDR1 MNHEY, CDR2 SVGEGT. Here the CDR3 DNA reads TGTGCCAGCAGTATATCGGGACAGAATGAGCAGTTCTTC. Translated: CASSISGQNEQFF.

CDR3 protein: CASSEALPGQEILSPRLYEQYF. CDR3 sequence (DNA): TGTGCCAGCAGTGAAGCGCTTCCGGGACAGGAAATCCTTTCCCCCCGCTTGTACGAGCAGTACTTC. The chain combines TRBV2 with TRBJ2-7, with 8 bases that match TRBD1. V dropped 0 bases and J dropped 4; count of bases not matched to a gene: 26. This CDR3 is 22 amino acids long. Germline values: CDR1 SNHLY, CDR2 FYNNEI.

The chain is built from TRBV19 and TRBJ1-2; 7 bases map to TRBD1. V was pared by 7 bases and J by 2 bases, with 13 bases of the junction left unmatched. The germline CDR1 and CDR2 sequences are LNHDA and SQIVND (reference sequence). The CDR3 runs to 16 residues. CDR3: CASTKDRASSNYGYTF. CDR3 DNA sequence: TGTGCCAGTACAAAAGACAGGGCTTCTTCAAACTATGGCTACACCTTC.